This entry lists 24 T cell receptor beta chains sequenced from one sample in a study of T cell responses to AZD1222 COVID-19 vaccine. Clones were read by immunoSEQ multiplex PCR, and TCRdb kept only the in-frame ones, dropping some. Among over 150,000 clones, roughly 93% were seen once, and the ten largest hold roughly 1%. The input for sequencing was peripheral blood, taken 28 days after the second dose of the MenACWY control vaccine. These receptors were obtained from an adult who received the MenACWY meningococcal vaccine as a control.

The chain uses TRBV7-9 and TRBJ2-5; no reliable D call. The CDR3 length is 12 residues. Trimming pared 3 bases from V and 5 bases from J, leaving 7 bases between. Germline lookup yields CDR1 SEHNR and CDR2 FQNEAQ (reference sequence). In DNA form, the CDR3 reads TGTGCCAGCAGCTTCGAAACGGAGACCCAGTACTTC. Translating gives CASSFETETQYF.

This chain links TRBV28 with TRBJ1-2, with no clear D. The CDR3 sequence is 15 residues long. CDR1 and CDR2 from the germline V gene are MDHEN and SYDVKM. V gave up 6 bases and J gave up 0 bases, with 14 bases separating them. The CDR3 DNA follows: TGTGCCAGCAGCCCCCCCGGGAGGGCTAACTATGGCTACACCTTC. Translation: CASSPPGRANYGYTF.

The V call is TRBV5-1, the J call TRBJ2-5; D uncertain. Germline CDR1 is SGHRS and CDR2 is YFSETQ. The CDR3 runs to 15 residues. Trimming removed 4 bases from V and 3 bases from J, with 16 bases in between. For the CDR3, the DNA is TGCGCCAGCAGCGGGTCCAATTACCCAGAAGAGACCCAGTACTTC. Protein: CASSGSNYPEETQYF.

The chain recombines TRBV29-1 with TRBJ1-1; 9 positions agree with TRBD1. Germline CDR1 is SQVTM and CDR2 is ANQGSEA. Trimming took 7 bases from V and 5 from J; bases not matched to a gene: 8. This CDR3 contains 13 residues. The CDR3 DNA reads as TGCAGCGCCAAGGACAGGGGTGGAACTGAAGCTTTCTTT. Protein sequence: CSAKDRGGTEAFF. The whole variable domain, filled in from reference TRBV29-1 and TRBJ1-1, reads SAVISQKPSRDICQRGTSLTIQCQVDSQVTMMFWYRQQPGQSLTLIATANQGSEATYESGFVIDKFPISRPNLTFSTLTVSNMSPEDSSIYLCSAKDRGGTEAFFGQGTRLTVV.

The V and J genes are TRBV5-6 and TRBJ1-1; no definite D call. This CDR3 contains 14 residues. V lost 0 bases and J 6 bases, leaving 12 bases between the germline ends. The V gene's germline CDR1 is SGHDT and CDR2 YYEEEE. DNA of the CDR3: TGTGCCAGCAGCTTGGACATATTCGGGGCTGAAGCTTTCTTT. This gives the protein CASSLDIFGAEAFF.

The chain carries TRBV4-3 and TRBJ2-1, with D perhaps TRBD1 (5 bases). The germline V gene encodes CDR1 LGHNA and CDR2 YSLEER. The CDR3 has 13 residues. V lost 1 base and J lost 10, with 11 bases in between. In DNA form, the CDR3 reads TGCGCCAGCAGCCAAGTAGTCTACAGGGAGCAGTTCTTC. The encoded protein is CASSQVVYREQFF.

Here the CDR3 reads CASTEQGGGDYGYTF. CDR3 sequence (DNA): TGTGCCAGTACTGAACAGGGAGGGGGTGACTATGGCTACACCTTC. The chain recombines TRBV19 with TRBJ1-2; D is possibly TRBD1 (6 bases). Trimming took off 7 bases at V and 3 bases at J, with 18 bases between the two ends. Germline values: CDR1 LNHDA, CDR2 SQIVND (reference sequence). The CDR3 consists of 15 residues.

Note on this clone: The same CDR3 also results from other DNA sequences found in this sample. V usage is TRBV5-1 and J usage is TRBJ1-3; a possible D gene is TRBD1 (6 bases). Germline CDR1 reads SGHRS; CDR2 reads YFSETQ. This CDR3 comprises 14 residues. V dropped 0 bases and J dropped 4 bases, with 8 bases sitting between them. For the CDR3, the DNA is TGCGCCAGCAGCTTGGGTACAGGGGGAAACACCATATATTTT. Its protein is CASSLGTGGNTIYF.

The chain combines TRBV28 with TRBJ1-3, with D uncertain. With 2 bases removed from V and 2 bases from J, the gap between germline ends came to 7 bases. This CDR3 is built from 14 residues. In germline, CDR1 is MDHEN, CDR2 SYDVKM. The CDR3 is CASSLITPGNTIYF. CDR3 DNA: TGTGCCAGCAGTTTAATAACACCTGGAAACACCATATATTTT.

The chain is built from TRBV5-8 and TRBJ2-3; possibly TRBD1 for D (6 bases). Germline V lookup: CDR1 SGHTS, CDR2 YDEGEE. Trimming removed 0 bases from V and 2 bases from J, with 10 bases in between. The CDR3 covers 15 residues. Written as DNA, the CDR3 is TGTGCCAGCAGCTTGGACAGGGTCCACACAGATACGCAGTATTTT. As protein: CASSLDRVHTDTQYF. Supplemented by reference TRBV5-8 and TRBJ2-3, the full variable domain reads EAGVTQSPTHLIKTRGQQATLRCSPISGHTSVYWYQQALGLGLQFLLWYDEGEERNRGNFPPRFSGRQFPNYSSELNVNALELEDSALYLCASSLDRVHTDTQYFGPGTRLTVL.

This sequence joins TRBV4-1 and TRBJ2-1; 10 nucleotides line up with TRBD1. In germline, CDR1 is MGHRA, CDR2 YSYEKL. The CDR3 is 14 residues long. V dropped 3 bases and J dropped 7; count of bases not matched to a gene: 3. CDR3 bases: TGCGCCAGCAGCCACGGACAGGGGGGGAATGAGCAGTTCTTC. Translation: CASSHGQGGNEQFF.

CDR3 nucleotides: TGTGCCACCAGCAGAGAGCGGGGCTCCTACAATGAGCAGTTCTTC. Its translation: CATSRERGSYNEQFF. The rearrangement uses TRBV15 and TRBJ2-1; tentative D call: TRBD2 (6 bases). V lost 0 bases, J lost 0 bases, and 6 bases lay in between. The V gene's germline CDR1 is LNHNV and CDR2 YYDKDF (reference sequence). CDR3 length: 15 residues.

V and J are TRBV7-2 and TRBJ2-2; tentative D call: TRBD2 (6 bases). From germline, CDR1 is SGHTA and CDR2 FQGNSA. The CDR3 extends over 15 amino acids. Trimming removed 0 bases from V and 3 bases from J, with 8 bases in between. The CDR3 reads CASSLAGRHTGELFF. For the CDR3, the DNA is TGTGCCAGCAGCTTAGCAGGGAGGCACACCGGGGAGCTGTTTTTT. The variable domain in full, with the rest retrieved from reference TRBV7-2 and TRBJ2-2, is GAGVSQSPSNKVTEKGKDVELRCDPISGHTALYWYRQSLGQGLEFLIYFQGNSAPDKSGLPSDRFSAERTGGSVSTLTIQRTQQEDSAVYLCASSLAGRHTGELFFGEGSRLTVL.

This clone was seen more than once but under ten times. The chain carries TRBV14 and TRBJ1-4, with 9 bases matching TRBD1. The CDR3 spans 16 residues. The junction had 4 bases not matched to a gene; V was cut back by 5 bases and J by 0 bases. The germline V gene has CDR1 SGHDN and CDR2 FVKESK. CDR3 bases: TGTGCCAGCAGCTTCGGGACAGGGACAACTAATGAAAAACTGTTTTTT. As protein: CASSFGTGTTNEKLFF.

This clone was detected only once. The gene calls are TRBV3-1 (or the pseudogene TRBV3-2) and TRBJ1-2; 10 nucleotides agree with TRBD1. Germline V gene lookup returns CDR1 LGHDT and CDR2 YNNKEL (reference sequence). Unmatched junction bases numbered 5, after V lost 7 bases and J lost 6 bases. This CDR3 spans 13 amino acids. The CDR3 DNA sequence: TGTGCCAGCAACTCGGGACAGGGGAATGGCTACACCTTC. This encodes CASNSGQGNGYTF.

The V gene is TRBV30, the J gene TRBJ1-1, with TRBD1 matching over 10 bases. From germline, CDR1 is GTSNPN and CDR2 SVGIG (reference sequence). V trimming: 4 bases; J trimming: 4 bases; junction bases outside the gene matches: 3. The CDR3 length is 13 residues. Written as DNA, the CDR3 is TGTGCCTGGATAGACAGGGGGCCCACTGAAGCTTTCTTT. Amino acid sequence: CAWIDRGPTEAFF.

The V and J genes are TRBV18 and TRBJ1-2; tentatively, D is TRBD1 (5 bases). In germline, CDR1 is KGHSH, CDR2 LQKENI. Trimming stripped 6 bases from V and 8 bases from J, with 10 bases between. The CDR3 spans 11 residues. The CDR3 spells CASSPGRGYTF. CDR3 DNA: TGTGCCAGCTCGCCGGGACGCGGCTACACCTTC. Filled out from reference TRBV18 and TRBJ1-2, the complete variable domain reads NAGVMQNPRHLVRRRGQEARLRCSPMKGHSHVYWYRQLPEEGLKFMVYLQKENIIDESGMPKERFSAEFPKEGPSILRIQQVVRGDSAAYFCASSPGRGYTFGSGTRLTVV.

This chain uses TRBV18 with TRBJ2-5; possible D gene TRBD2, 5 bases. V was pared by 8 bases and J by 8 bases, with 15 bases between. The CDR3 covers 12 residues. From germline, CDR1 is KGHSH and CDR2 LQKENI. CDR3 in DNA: TGTGCCAGCCACCATGAGGGTTTAACCCAGTACTTC. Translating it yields CASHHEGLTQYF.

This chain's CDR3 is CASSPLDTRTDTQYF. The CDR3 bases are TGTGCCAGCTCACCGTTGGACACACGCACAGATACGCAGTATTTT. V is TRBV18 and J is TRBJ2-3; weak D call: TRBD1 (5 bases). The V end lost 3 bases, the J end lost 1 base, and 11 bases lay between the germline ends. The CDR3 is 15 amino acids. Per the germline V gene, CDR1 is KGHSH and CDR2 is LQKENI. Variable domain in full (rest from reference TRBV18 and TRBJ2-3): NAGVMQNPRHLVRRRGQEARLRCSPMKGHSHVYWYRQLPEEGLKFMVYLQKENIIDESGMPKERFSAEFPKEGPSILRIQQVVRGDSAAYFCASSPLDTRTDTQYFGPGTRLTVL.

The CDR3 protein is CASRPEAGTDTQYF. As DNA, the CDR3 is TGTGCCAGCAGGCCTGAAGCGGGCACAGATACGCAGTATTTT. The V gene is TRBV28, the J gene TRBJ2-3, with D perhaps TRBD2 (5 bases). CDR1 and CDR2 from the germline V gene are MDHEN and SYDVKM. The CDR3 covers 14 residues. The germline V and J ends were trimmed by 6 bases and 1 base, with 11 bases remaining between them.

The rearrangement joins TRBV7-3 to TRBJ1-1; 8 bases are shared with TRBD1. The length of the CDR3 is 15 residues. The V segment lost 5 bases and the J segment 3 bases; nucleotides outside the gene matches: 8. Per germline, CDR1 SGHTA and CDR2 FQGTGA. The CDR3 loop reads CASSRQGRGDTEAFF. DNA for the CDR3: TGTGCCAGCAGCCGACAGGGGCGGGGGGACACTGAAGCTTTCTTT.

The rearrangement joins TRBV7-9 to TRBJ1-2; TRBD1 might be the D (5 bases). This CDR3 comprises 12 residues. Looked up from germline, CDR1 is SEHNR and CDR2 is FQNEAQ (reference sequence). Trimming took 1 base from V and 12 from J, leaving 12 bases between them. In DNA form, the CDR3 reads TGTGCCAGCAGCTTAGACGGAGGGGACCACACCTTC. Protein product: CASSLDGGDHTF. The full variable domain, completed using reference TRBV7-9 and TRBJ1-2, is DTGVSQNPRHKITKRGQNVTFRCDPISEHNRLYWYRQTLGQGPEFLTYFQNEAQLEKSRLLSDRFSAERPKGSFSTLEIQRTEQGDSAMYLCASSLDGGDHTFGSGTRLTVV.

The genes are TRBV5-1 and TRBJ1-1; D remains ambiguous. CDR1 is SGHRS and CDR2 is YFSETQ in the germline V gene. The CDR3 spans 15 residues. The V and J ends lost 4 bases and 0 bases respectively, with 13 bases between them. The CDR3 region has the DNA TGCGCCAGCAGCCCCGAGGCGGTTATGAACACTGAAGCTTTCTTT. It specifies CASSPEAVMNTEAFF. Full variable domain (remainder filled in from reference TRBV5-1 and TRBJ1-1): KAGVTQTPRYLIKTRGQQVTLSCSPISGHRSVSWYQQTPGQGLQFLFEYFSETQRNKGNFPGRFSGRQFSNSRSEMNVSTLELGDSALYLCASSPEAVMNTEAFFGQGTRLTVV.

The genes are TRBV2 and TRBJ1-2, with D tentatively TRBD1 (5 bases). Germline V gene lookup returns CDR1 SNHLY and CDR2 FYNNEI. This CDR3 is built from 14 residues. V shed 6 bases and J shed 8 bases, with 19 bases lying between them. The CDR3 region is CASSRSRTTPGYTF. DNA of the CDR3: TGTGCCAGCAGCCGAAGTCGGACAACCCCAGGCTACACCTTC.